This is a list of T cell receptor beta chains from one sample in a study of blood T cell repertoires in COVID-19. Clones were sequenced by immunoSEQ multiplex PCR, and TCRdb holds only the in-frame ones, with some missing. The sample lists fewer than 500,000 clones; roughly 90% were seen once. The sequenced sample consisted of peripheral blood. All receptors derive from a man in his late teens or twenties with COVID-19, enrolled during active disease. Both conserved end residues are part of each CDR3. The order of the fields is V gene, clone size, D gene, J gene, CDR3 DNA, CDR3 protein. The D gene is left open where the match is weak. Expanded clones are given a class, and other clones once, few, many or no size at all.

V gene: TRBV12-5; clone size: -; D gene: TRBD1; J gene: TRBJ2-2; CDR3 DNA: TGTGCTAGTGGATCGCAGGGGGTCCCCCCCGGGGAGCTGTTTTTT; CDR3 protein: CASGSQGVPPGELFF
V gene: TRBV24-1; clone size: -; D gene: -; J gene: TRBJ1-4; CDR3 DNA: TGTGCCACCAGTGACTCGACGACAGGTCCGGGAGAAAAACTGTTTTTT; CDR3 protein: CATSDSTTGPGEKLFF
V gene: TRBV4-2; clone size: -; D gene: -; J gene: TRBJ2-7; CDR3 DNA: TGTGCCAGCAGCCTGGGGCCGATGAGTCCCTACGAGCAGTACTTC; CDR3 protein: CASSLGPMSPYEQYF
V gene: TRBV11-3; clone size: -; D gene: -; J gene: TRBJ2-3; CDR3 DNA: TGTGCCAGCAGCTTAAGAGCAGATACGCAGTATTTT; CDR3 protein: CASSLRADTQYF
V gene: TRBV10-3; clone size: few; D gene: -; J gene: TRBJ2-2; CDR3 DNA: TGTGCCATCAGTGAAGGTAGCGGAAACACCGGGGAGCTGTTTTTT; CDR3 protein: CAISEGSGNTGELFF
V gene: TRBV21-1; clone size: -; D gene: -; J gene: TRBJ2-7; CDR3 DNA: TGTGCCAGCAGCAAAGAAGCGACAGAGGACGAGCAGTACTTC; CDR3 protein: CASSKEATEDEQYF
V gene: TRBV12-3/TRBV12-4; clone size: -; D gene: -; J gene: TRBJ1-4; CDR3 DNA: TGTGCCAGCAGTTCCGGTCCCCCTGAAAAACTGTTTTTT; CDR3 protein: CASSSGPPEKLFF
V gene: TRBV6-1; clone size: -; D gene: TRBD2; J gene: TRBJ2-6; CDR3 DNA: TGTGCCAGCAGTGAATGGGCGGGGGCTGGGGCCAACGTCCTGACTTTC; CDR3 protein: CASSEWAGAGANVLTF
V gene: TRBV23-1; clone size: once; D gene: -; J gene: TRBJ1-6; CDR3 DNA: TGCGCCACCTCACGGAGGGTGATCCACTTT; CDR3 protein: CATSRRVIHF
V gene: TRBV3-1/TRBV3-2; clone size: -; D gene: TRBD2; J gene: TRBJ2-2; CDR3 DNA: TGTGCCAGCAGCAAAACATACCTAGCGGGGACTAGCACCGGGGAGCTGTTTTTT; CDR3 protein: CASSKTYLAGTSTGELFF
V gene: TRBV5-5; clone size: -; D gene: -; J gene: TRBJ1-1; CDR3 DNA: TGTGCCAGCAGCCCAGGGGCTCCAGGGAACATGAACACTGAAGCTTTCTTT; CDR3 protein: CASSPGAPGNMNTEAFF
V gene: TRBV25-1; clone size: -; D gene: -; J gene: TRBJ2-6; CDR3 DNA: TGTGCCAGCAGCCCCACGACAGTCTCTGGGGCCAACGTCCTGACTTTC; CDR3 protein: CASSPTTVSGANVLTF
V gene: TRBV30; clone size: -; D gene: TRBD2; J gene: TRBJ2-5; CDR3 DNA: TGTGCCTGGAGACTAGCGGGAGGGGCAGTGACCCAGTACTTC; CDR3 protein: CAWRLAGGAVTQYF
V gene: TRBV5-4; clone size: -; D gene: -; J gene: TRBJ2-1; CDR3 DNA: TGTGCCAGCAGCTTGTTCCAGGGGTCGAATGAGCAGTTCTTC; CDR3 protein: CASSLFQGSNEQFF
V gene: TRBV5-5; clone size: -; D gene: TRBD1; J gene: TRBJ1-2; CDR3 DNA: TGTGCCAGCGGCTCCGGGACAGGGTTTCTACCTAACTATGGCTACACCTTC; CDR3 protein: CASGSGTGFLPNYGYTF
V gene: TRBV6-5; clone size: -; D gene: TRBD2; J gene: TRBJ2-1; CDR3 DNA: TGTGCCAGCAGTTACCTAGCGGGCGAAAATGAGCAGTTCTTC; CDR3 protein: CASSYLAGENEQFF
V gene: TRBV5-5; clone size: -; D gene: -; J gene: TRBJ2-7; CDR3 DNA: TGTGCCAGCAGCTCGTACGACACCTCCTACGAGCAGTACTTC; CDR3 protein: CASSSYDTSYEQYF
V gene: TRBV6-1; clone size: -; D gene: -; J gene: TRBJ2-2; CDR3 DNA: TGTGCCAGCAGTGGCGGTGGCAGGGTCGGGTCTGACACCGGGGAGCTGTTTTTT; CDR3 protein: CASSGGGRVGSDTGELFF
V gene: TRBV4-1; clone size: -; D gene: -; J gene: TRBJ2-3; CDR3 DNA: TGCGCCAGCAGCCTTCCTAGCGACACACTACATACGCAGTATTTT; CDR3 protein: CASSLPSDTLHTQYF
V gene: TRBV10-2; clone size: -; D gene: TRBD2; J gene: TRBJ2-7; CDR3 DNA: TGCGCCAGCAGTGTGGTAGCGGGAGGGCCCGTCGACGAGCAGTACTTC; CDR3 protein: CASSVVAGGPVDEQYF
V gene: TRBV11-2; clone size: -; D gene: TRBD2; J gene: TRBJ2-3; CDR3 DNA: TGTGCCAGCAGCCGTCCTAGCGGGGGCACAGATACGCAGTATTTT; CDR3 protein: CASSRPSGGTDTQYF
V gene: TRBV2; clone size: -; D gene: -; J gene: TRBJ1-5; CDR3 DNA: TGTGCCAGCCAAGGCGGACAGAAGTATCAGCCCCAGCATTTT; CDR3 protein: CASQGGQKYQPQHF
V gene: TRBV2; clone size: -; D gene: TRBD2; J gene: TRBJ2-3; CDR3 DNA: TGTGCCAGCAGGGGACTAGCGGGAAGGGGGGAGGACACAGATACGCAGTATTTT; CDR3 protein: CASRGLAGRGEDTDTQYF
V gene: TRBV12-5; clone size: -; D gene: TRBD1; J gene: TRBJ2-1; CDR3 DNA: TGTGCTAGTGGTTTGGAACCGGGACAGGGGGCGTTGGGGCAGTTCTTC; CDR3 protein: CASGLEPGQGALGQFF
V gene: TRBV9; clone size: few; D gene: -; J gene: TRBJ1-3; CDR3 DNA: TGTGCCAGCAGCGCCCGGTCGGGTGGAAGTCTCGGAGGAAACACCATATATTTT; CDR3 protein: CASSARSGGSLGGNTIYF
V gene: TRBV19; clone size: few; D gene: -; J gene: TRBJ1-5; CDR3 DNA: TGTGCCAGTAGCTCAATACCGAGGGTTAGTGGCAATCAGCCCCAGCATTTT; CDR3 protein: CASSSIPRVSGNQPQHF
V gene: TRBV18; clone size: once; D gene: TRBD1; J gene: TRBJ1-1; CDR3 DNA: TGTGCCAGCTCACCGACAGGGACCATGAACACTGAAGCTTTCTTT; CDR3 protein: CASSPTGTMNTEAFF
V gene: TRBV6-5; clone size: -; D gene: TRBD2; J gene: TRBJ2-1; CDR3 DNA: TGTGCCAGCAGTTCGGGACTAGCAGCGGGCAATGAGCAGTTCTTC; CDR3 protein: CASSSGLAAGNEQFF
V gene: TRBV20-1; clone size: -; D gene: -; J gene: TRBJ2-7; CDR3 DNA: TGCAGTGCTAGCACATATTACGAGCAGTACTTC; CDR3 protein: CSASTYYEQYF
V gene: TRBV7-5; clone size: -; D gene: -; J gene: TRBJ2-1; CDR3 DNA: TGTGTCAGAAGCTTAGTTCGAGGGGGGGACTCTAATAACAATGAGCAGTTCTTC; CDR3 protein: CVRSLVRGGDSNNNEQFF
V gene: TRBV20-1; clone size: -; D gene: -; J gene: TRBJ2-2; CDR3 DNA: TGCAGTGCTAGTCGAGGCGGTTCGAACACCGGGGAGCTGTTTTTT; CDR3 protein: CSASRGGSNTGELFF
V gene: TRBV19; clone size: -; D gene: TRBD1; J gene: TRBJ1-2; CDR3 DNA: TGTGCCAGTAGTACCCGGACAGGGGGGAAGGAGAGCTATGGCTACACCTTC; CDR3 protein: CASSTRTGGKESYGYTF
V gene: TRBV5-1; clone size: -; D gene: TRBD2; J gene: TRBJ2-1; CDR3 DNA: TGCGCCAGCAGCCGCCGACTAGCGGGAATACACGGTGAGCAGTTCTTC; CDR3 protein: CASSRRLAGIHGEQFF
V gene: TRBV3-1/TRBV3-2; clone size: -; D gene: TRBD2; J gene: TRBJ2-7; CDR3 DNA: TGTGCCAGCAGCCAACCGGGACTAGCGGCCTACGAGCAGTACTTC; CDR3 protein: CASSQPGLAAYEQYF
V gene: TRBV5-5; clone size: once; D gene: TRBD2; J gene: TRBJ2-1; CDR3 DNA: TGTGCCAGCATCCCCGCTGGACTAGCCTTGGTGGATGAGCAGTTCTTC; CDR3 protein: CASIPAGLALVDEQFF
V gene: TRBV18; clone size: -; D gene: -; J gene: TRBJ1-5; CDR3 DNA: TGTGCCAGCTCACAGGGAGGGAGCAATCAGCCCCAGCATTTT; CDR3 protein: CASSQGGSNQPQHF
V gene: TRBV19; clone size: -; D gene: TRBD1; J gene: TRBJ2-3; CDR3 DNA: TGTGCCAGTAGTATGGACCCTAGGACAGGGAGCCAAGATACGCAGTATTTT; CDR3 protein: CASSMDPRTGSQDTQYF
V gene: TRBV19; clone size: once; D gene: -; J gene: TRBJ2-2; CDR3 DNA: TGTGCCAGTAGTATAGGGACGCGGGGTACGGGAGCCGGGGAGCTGTTTTTT; CDR3 protein: CASSIGTRGTGAGELFF
V gene: TRBV6-5; clone size: -; D gene: -; J gene: TRBJ2-1; CDR3 DNA: TGTGCCAGCATCGGCCTAGCTCCCGAGCAGTTCTTC; CDR3 protein: CASIGLAPEQFF
V gene: TRBV7-2; clone size: -; D gene: -; J gene: TRBJ2-1; CDR3 DNA: TGTGCCAGCATCCCAACCCCGGGCAATGAGCAGTTCTTC; CDR3 protein: CASIPTPGNEQFF
V gene: TRBV7-9; clone size: once; D gene: -; J gene: TRBJ2-7; CDR3 DNA: TGTGCCAGCAGCTCCAGGGCGGAGGAGCAGTACTTC; CDR3 protein: CASSSRAEEQYF
V gene: TRBV6-6; clone size: -; D gene: -; J gene: TRBJ2-5; CDR3 DNA: TGTGCCAGCAGTTACTCGAACTCACCTCAAGAGACCCAGTACTTC; CDR3 protein: CASSYSNSPQETQYF
V gene: TRBV18; clone size: once; D gene: TRBD2; J gene: TRBJ2-2; CDR3 DNA: TGTGCCAGTTGGGGACTAGCGGACACCGGGGAGCTGTTTTTT; CDR3 protein: CASWGLADTGELFF
V gene: TRBV5-1; clone size: -; D gene: -; J gene: TRBJ1-1; CDR3 DNA: TGCGCCAGCAGCTTGGTACAGGGATATATGAACACTGAAGCTTTCTTT; CDR3 protein: CASSLVQGYMNTEAFF
V gene: TRBV9; clone size: few; D gene: -; J gene: TRBJ2-2; CDR3 DNA: TGTGCCAGCAGCCCTTCAGGGCACACCGGGGAGCTGTTTTTT; CDR3 protein: CASSPSGHTGELFF
V gene: TRBV24-1; clone size: -; D gene: TRBD1; J gene: TRBJ2-3; CDR3 DNA: TGTGCCACCAGTGACCCCGGGACAGGGGGCGGCACAGATACGCAGTATTTT; CDR3 protein: CATSDPGTGGGTDTQYF
V gene: TRBV19; clone size: -; D gene: -; J gene: TRBJ1-1; CDR3 DNA: TGTGCCACCATCGATCGCGGGAGCACTGAAGCTTTCTTT; CDR3 protein: CATIDRGSTEAFF
V gene: TRBV5-1; clone size: -; D gene: -; J gene: TRBJ2-6; CDR3 DNA: TGCGCCAGCAGCTTACAGGGCTCCGGTTCTGGGGCCAACGTCCTGACTTTC; CDR3 protein: CASSLQGSGSGANVLTF
V gene: TRBV7-8; clone size: -; D gene: TRBD1; J gene: TRBJ1-1; CDR3 DNA: TGTGCCAGCAGCTTAGTAGGACAGGGAATTACTGAAGCTTTCTTT; CDR3 protein: CASSLVGQGITEAFF
V gene: TRBV3-1/TRBV3-2; clone size: -; D gene: -; J gene: TRBJ2-7; CDR3 DNA: TGTGCCAGCAGCCAAGGACCCGGGGAAATGTCCTACGAGCAGTACTTC; CDR3 protein: CASSQGPGEMSYEQYF
V gene: TRBV12-3/TRBV12-4; clone size: -; D gene: -; J gene: TRBJ2-3; CDR3 DNA: TGTGCCAGCAGTTTAATCAACACAGATACGCAGTATTTT; CDR3 protein: CASSLINTDTQYF